These 17 T cell receptor beta chains originate from one sample sequenced in a study of T cell changes during pregnancy in multiple sclerosis. Measured with immunoSEQ multiplex PCR; TCRdb has only the in-frame clones, and not every one. The sample consists of around 100,000 clones, around 93% of them appearing once. The source was peripheral blood, collected before pregnancy. Source of these receptors: a female donor with multiple sclerosis, enrolled in a pregnancy study.

This chain joins TRBV6-1 and TRBJ2-5; TRBD1 matches at 12 bases. Germline-derived CDR1 and CDR2 are MNHNS and SASEGT. Germline trimming cut 3 bases from V and 7 bases from J; bases unmatched to any gene: 3. This CDR3 contains 14 residues. DNA for the CDR3: TGTGCCAGCAGTGAGGGGACAGGGGGCGCGACCCAGTACTTC. Translated: CASSEGTGGATQYF.

The rearrangement uses TRBV6-5 and TRBJ1-1; D gene unclear. Germline V gives CDR1 MNHEY, CDR2 SVGAGI. V gave up 9 bases and J gave up 3 bases, with 17 bases separating them. The CDR3 totals 14 residues. The CDR3 loop is CASGPGSQYTEAFF. The CDR3 nucleotides are TGTGCCAGTGGCCCGGGGTCGCAGTACACTGAAGCTTTCTTT.

CDR3 amino acids: CASSRKGGYGYTF. The CDR3 nucleotides are TGTGCCAGCAGCCGGAAAGGCGGCTATGGCTACACCTTC. The genes are TRBV5-4 and TRBJ1-2; no clear D gene. V gave up 4 bases and J gave up 4 bases, with 11 bases separating them. Germline V lookup: CDR1 SGHNT, CDR2 YYREEE (reference sequence). The CDR3 is 13 residues long. Full variable domain (rest looked up from reference TRBV5-4 and TRBJ1-2): ETGVTQSPTHLIKTRGQQVTLRCSSQSGHNTVSWYQQALGQGPQFIFQYYREEENGRGNFPPRFSGLQFPNYSSELNVNALELDDSALYLCASSRKGGYGYTFGSGTRLTVV.

The chain uses TRBV5-1 and TRBJ1-5; no firm D call. Trimming removed 4 bases at V and 1 base at J, with 12 bases between. The CDR3 loop spans 15 amino acids. The V gene's germline CDR1 is SGHRS and CDR2 YFSETQ. The CDR3 DNA reads as TGCGCCAGCAGCCCCGGGGTGGTGAGCAATCAGCCCCAGCATTTT. Its translation: CASSPGVVSNQPQHF.

V gene TRBV13 combines with J gene TRBJ1-2, with D maybe TRBD1 (6 bases). Trimming left V 0 bases short and J 4 bases short, with 12 bases between. This CDR3 has 15 residues. The germline V gene encodes CDR1 PRHDT and CDR2 FYEKMQ (reference sequence). CDR3 in amino acids: CASSLGGGGGYGYTF. The CDR3, as DNA: TGTGCCAGCAGCTTAGGCGGGGGAGGGGGCTATGGCTACACCTTC.

The chain links TRBV7-6 to TRBJ2-2; D is possibly TRBD2 (5 bases). CDR3 length: 14 amino acids. V was pared by 1 base and J by 5 bases, with 8 bases between. In germline, CDR1 is SGHVS, CDR2 FNYEAQ. The CDR3 coding sequence is TGTGCCAGCAGCTTAGGTTCGGGGACCGGGGAGCTGTTTTTT. Translating it yields CASSLGSGTGELFF.

The DNA of the CDR3 is TGTGCCAGCAGCACCTTGAGGCTGGGCTACGAGCAGTACTTC. This translates into CASSTLRLGYEQYF. The genes are TRBV7-9 and TRBJ2-7; D not resolved. The CDR3 contains 14 residues. Per the germline V gene, CDR1 is SEHNR and CDR2 is FQNEAQ (reference sequence). V lost 5 bases and J 3 bases, leaving 14 bases between the germline ends.

This clone has a single count. The gene calls are TRBV30 and TRBJ1-2; maybe TRBD1 (6 bases). Germline-derived CDR1 and CDR2 are GTSNPN and SVGIG (reference sequence). CDR3 length: 13 amino acids. The V end was cut by 4 bases, the J end by 1 base, with 10 bases between. The CDR3 sequence is CAWKRTDNYGYTF. CDR3 nucleotide sequence: TGTGCCTGGAAGAGGACAGATAACTATGGCTACACCTTC. The whole variable domain, remainder taken from reference TRBV30 and TRBJ1-2, is SQTIHQWPATLVQPVGSPLSLECTVEGTSNPNLYWYRQAAGRGLQLLFYSVGIGQISSEVPQNLSASRPQDRQFILSSKKLLLSDSGFYLCAWKRTDNYGYTFGSGTRLTVV.

The DNA of the CDR3 is TGTGCCAGCAGTTACTCTCCTAGCGGACACTACGAGCAGTACTTC. Its translation: CASSYSPSGHYEQYF. The chain is built from TRBV6-5 and TRBJ2-7, with 7 bases that match TRBD2. V lost 0 bases and J lost 3; bases outside the gene matches: 5. CDR3 length: 15 residues. CDR1 and CDR2 from the germline V gene are MNHEY and SVGAGI.

This sequence joins TRBV5-1 and TRBJ2-2, with 8 bases fitting TRBD1. J gave up 5 bases and V 3 bases, and 9 bases lay outside the gene matches. The CDR3 totals 16 residues. Germline CDR1 is SGHRS and CDR2 is YFSETQ. CDR3 DNA sequence: TGCGCCAGCAGCTATACACCCGGGACAGGAACCGGGGAGCTGTTTTTT. Protein sequence: CASSYTPGTGTGELFF.

This clone has a handful of counts. The chain links TRBV6-1 to TRBJ2-1, with 12 nucleotides matching TRBD2. The CDR3 extends over 15 amino acids. Germline CDR1 and CDR2: MNHNS and SASEGT. V was clipped by 0 bases and J by 8 bases; unmatched bases: 2. This chain's CDR3 is CASSEAGTSGYEQFF. CDR3 bases: TGTGCCAGCAGTGAAGCGGGGACTAGCGGGTATGAGCAGTTCTTC.

The chain is built from TRBV25-1 and TRBJ2-7; D call uncertain. Germline CDR1 and CDR2: MGHDK and SYGVNS. V lost 2 bases, J lost 5 bases, and 4 bases lay in between. The CDR3 loop spans 11 amino acids. Here the CDR3 reads CASSEQDEQYF. CDR3 DNA: TGTGCCAGCAGTGAACAGGACGAGCAGTACTTC.

The J gene is TRBJ2-6, the V gene TRBV4-3, with D unclear. This CDR3 spans 14 amino acids. V lost 5 bases and J 4 bases, leaving 9 bases between the germline ends. CDR1 and CDR2 (germline): LGHNA, YSLEER. The CDR3 protein is CASSSQAGANVLTF. The DNA for the CDR3 is TGCGCCAGCAGCTCCCAGGCCGGGGCCAACGTCCTGACTTTC.

This sequence joins TRBV4-1 and TRBJ1-5, with D maybe TRBD1 (5 bases). This CDR3 region has 16 residues. Looked up from germline, CDR1 is MGHRA and CDR2 is YSYEKL. V was cut by 0 bases and J by 7 bases, with 16 bases left in between. The CDR3 sequence: CASSQEVSGFWQPQHF. The CDR3 bases are TGCGCCAGCAGCCAAGAGGTCTCAGGGTTCTGGCAGCCCCAGCATTTT.

The chain carries TRBV27 and TRBJ1-2; tentative D call: TRBD1 (6 bases). Germline V CDR1 and CDR2: MNHEY, SMNVEV (reference sequence). The CDR3 contains 17 residues. V was shortened by 0 bases and J by 4 bases, with 18 bases between the two germline ends. In nucleotides, the CDR3 is TGTGCCAGCAGTTTATCGGACTTACAGGGTAGGAGCTATGGCTACACCTTC. Translating it yields CASSLSDLQGRSYGYTF.

The chain combines TRBV2 with TRBJ1-5; 9 nucleotides agree with TRBD1. The germline gives CDR1 SNHLY, CDR2 FYNNEI. The V and J ends lost 6 bases and 4 bases, in that order; junction bases with no gene match: 7. This CDR3 is built from 15 residues. Written as DNA, the CDR3 is TGTGCCAGCAGCGAGGAGGGACAGGGTAATCAGCCCCAGCATTTT. Its translation is CASSEEGQGNQPQHF.

The chain joins TRBV29-1 to TRBJ2-7; D might be TRBD1 (6 bases). The germline gives CDR1 SQVTM, CDR2 ANQGSEA. This CDR3 comprises 12 residues. V dropped 7 bases and J dropped 3 bases, with 13 bases sitting between them. CDR3 DNA: TGCAGCGCGCGGACAGCGAGCTACGAGCAGTACTTC. It translates to CSARTASYEQYF.